These T cell receptor beta chains were read from a single sample in a study of vaccination and CD4 T cells after COVID-19. TCRdb redid the calling of the PCR reads with MiXCR, one entry per CDR3 protein. The table records about 7,000 distinct CDR3 sequences, 25% of them present only once. Their recognized antigens are unknown. This sample comprised CD4+ T cells from blood, cultured in vitro, obtained after SARS-CoV-2 vaccination. Source of these receptors: a human donor who had recovered from COVID-19. The CDR3 runs from the conserved cysteine through the conserved F or W. The D gene is left open where the match is weak. Clone size is shown for a subset of rows, as once, few, many or a class of expanded clone.

>TRBV19|TRBD1|TRBJ1-5|medium-sized
CATRQGWVGNQPQHF
TGTGCCACCCGACAGGGCTGGGTCGGCAATCAGCCCCAGCATTTT
>TRBV20-1|-|TRBJ2-3|-
CSPRVRGLTDTQYF
TGCAGTCCTCGGGTCCGAGGGCTCACAGATACGCAGTATTTT
>TRBV19|-|TRBJ2-1|once
CASSIQGGTYNEQFF
TGTGCCAGTAGTATCCAGGGGGGCACCTACAATGAGCAGTTCTTC
>TRBV6-1|TRBD2|TRBJ2-1|medium-sized
CASMKREREQFF
TGTGCCAGCATGAAGCGGGAGCGAGAGCAGTTCTTC
>TRBV19|-|TRBJ1-2|-
CASRSSTRARSYGYTF
TGTGCCAGTAGATCCTCGACCAGGGCCCGATCATATGGCTACACCTTC
>TRBV28|TRBD1|TRBJ1-2|few
CASSLGAGGSYGYTF
TGTGCCAGCAGTTTAGGGGCAGGGGGCAGCTATGGCTACACCTTC
>TRBV24-1|TRBD1|TRBJ2-1|-
CATSSRDRGSYNEQFF
TGTGCCACCAGTAGTCGGGACAGGGGTTCCTACAATGAGCAGTTCTTC
>TRBV28|TRBD2|TRBJ2-4|-
CASSSRTSARIQYF
TGTGCCAGCAGTTCCCGGACTAGCGCCAGGATTCAGTACTTC
>TRBV11-2|-|TRBJ1-2|-
CASSLVARQKGYTF
TGTGCCAGCAGCTTAGTGGCCAGGCAAAAGGGCTACACCTTC
>TRBV7-3|TRBD2|TRBJ2-5|medium-sized
CASSLGPSGGQETQYF
TGTGCCAGCAGCTTAGGTCCTAGCGGGGGCCAAGAGACCCAGTACTTC
>TRBV20-1|-|TRBJ2-1|few
CSAIMRGHTGSSYNEQFF
TGCAGTGCCATAATGCGGGGACACACGGGAAGCTCCTACAATGAGCAGTTCTTC
>TRBV7-2|TRBD2|TRBJ2-7|medium-sized
CASSPRLRAGGEQYF
TGTGCCAGCAGCCCTAGACTTCGAGCGGGGGGCGAGCAGTACTTC
>TRBV20-1|TRBD2|TRBJ2-5|-
CSARVGTSGAKRETQYF
TGCAGTGCTAGAGTTGGGACTAGCGGGGCCAAACGGGAGACCCAGTACTTC
>TRBV6-1|TRBD1|TRBJ1-6|-
CASSPRQGESPLHF
TGTGCCAGCAGCCCCAGACAGGGCGAATCACCCCTCCACTTT
>TRBV20-1|-|TRBJ2-5|medium-sized
CSARDGGRLPETQYF
TGCAGTGCTAGAGATGGGGGCAGACTCCCGGAGACCCAGTACTTC
>TRBV5-6|TRBD1|TRBJ1-2|-
CASSTQGAKRQRGYTF
TGTGCCAGCAGCACCCAGGGGGCAAAGAGACAACGTGGCTACACCTTC
>TRBV4-3|-|TRBJ2-3|few
CASSQTGRGADTQYF
TGCGCCAGCAGCCAAACAGGACGGGGCGCAGATACGCAGTATTTT
>TRBV7-6|TRBD2|TRBJ2-5|medium-sized
CASSLQAGGSRGTQYF
TGTGCCAGCAGCCTCCAAGCGGGAGGGAGTAGGGGGACCCAGTACTTC
>TRBV6-2/TRBV6-3|-|TRBJ1-2|-
CASSPSGSALGGYTF
TGTGCCAGCAGCCCTAGTGGCAGCGCCCTCGGAGGCTACACCTTC
>TRBV11-2|-|TRBJ2-5|-
CASSPTRETQYF
TGTGCCAGCAGCCCGACGCGGGAGACCCAGTACTTC
>TRBV20-1|TRBD1|TRBJ1-2|-
CSARATGGRNYGYTF
TGCAGTGCTAGAGCTACAGGGGGCAGAAACTATGGCTACACCTTC
>TRBV18|-|TRBJ1-5|-
CASSPNRDNQPQHF
TGTGCCAGCTCACCGAACAGGGACAATCAGCCCCAGCATTTT
>TRBV10-1|-|TRBJ2-7|medium-sized
CASSERGNRAHEQYF
TGCGCCAGCAGTGAAAGGGGGAACAGGGCGCACGAGCAGTACTTC
>TRBV19|-|TRBJ1-2|once
CASSQGRAYGYTF
TGTGCCAGTAGCCAAGGGAGAGCCTATGGCTACACCTTC
>TRBV10-3|TRBD1|TRBJ2-7|-
CAIRLQGEDEQYF
TGTGCCATCAGATTACAGGGGGAGGACGAGCAGTACTTC
>TRBV7-2|-|TRBJ2-2|-
CASTLMNTGELFF
TGTGCCAGCACTCTTATGAACACCGGGGAGCTGTTTTTT